The 27 T cell receptor beta chains reported below all come from one sample, sequenced in a study of cytomegalovirus exposure and HLA in healthy donors. This PCR relied on a set of 60 Vbeta primers and 13 Jbeta primers. TCRdb's table, derived via immunoSEQ multiplex PCR, lists solely in-frame clones and lacks some. The data show about 170,000 clones, roughly 80% seen once. The sequencing input was PBMCs. Every receptor here comes from a woman aged 18-29 years in good health and CMV-seronegative.

The rearrangement uses TRBV5-6 and TRBJ2-3; D remains unclear. CDR3 length equals 13 residues. V shed 1 base and J shed 1 base, with 4 bases lying between them. Germline V gives CDR1 SGHDT, CDR2 YYEEEE. CDR3 in amino acids: CASSLPGTDTQYF. The CDR3 coding sequence is TGTGCCAGCAGCTTGCCGGGCACAGATACGCAGTATTTT.

The chain recombines TRBV12-2 with TRBJ2-7; the table gives TRBD1 as D, unverified against the DNA. TRBV12-2 is classified as a pseudogene. This CDR3 is 19 amino acids long. Written as DNA, the CDR3 is TGTGCAAGTCGCTTAGCGTTCGGGCTCCCGTCGGCAGGGCGGATGGAGCAGTACTTC. Protein: CASRLAFGLPSAGRMEQYF.

This clone was seen more than once but under ten times. The V call is TRBV5-6, the J call TRBJ2-7, with TRBD2 matching over 8 bases. The CDR3 has 14 residues. The germline gives CDR1 SGHDT, CDR2 YYEEEE. Losses at the gene ends were 4 bases for V and 4 bases for J; bases not matched to a gene: 7. The CDR3 is CASSLGLESYEQYF. DNA of the CDR3: TGTGCCAGCAGCCTGGGACTAGAGAGTTACGAGCAGTACTTC.

This rearrangement joins TRBV28 to TRBJ2-3; D not certain. The germline V gene encodes CDR1 MDHEN and CDR2 SYDVKM. The V end was cut by 3 bases, the J end by 1 base, with 8 bases between. The CDR3 consists of 14 residues. The CDR3 here is CASSLIEGTDTQYF. The CDR3, as DNA: TGTGCCAGCAGTTTGATCGAGGGCACAGATACGCAGTATTTT.

V is TRBV18 and J is TRBJ2-2; D is perhaps TRBD1 (5 bases). Germline-derived CDR1 and CDR2 are KGHSH and LQKENI. The V and J ends lost 4 bases and 0 bases respectively, with 12 bases between them. This CDR3 region has 16 residues. The DNA of the CDR3 is TGTGCCAGCTCACTCCAGGGAACGACGAACACCGGGGAGCTGTTTTTT. The encoded protein is CASSLQGTTNTGELFF.

The rearrangement links TRBV11-2 to TRBJ1-1; D is uncertain. Germline V gene lookup returns CDR1 SGHAT and CDR2 FQNNGV. Between the trimmed V and J ends, which lost 0 bases and 5 bases, there was a span of 13 bases. This CDR3 comprises 15 residues. The CDR3 DNA follows: TGTGCCAGCAGCTTAGACCTCCCACGGAGTACTGAAGCTTTCTTT. It specifies CASSLDLPRSTEAFF.

The genes are TRBV5-5 and TRBJ1-1, with no clear D. The CDR3 is 14 residues long. CDR1 is SGHKS and CDR2 is YYEKEE in the germline V gene (reference sequence). The V end lost 4 bases, the J end lost 3 bases, and 13 bases lay between the germline ends. The CDR3, as DNA: TGTGCCAGCAGCGCAGTAAGTTGGTACACTGAAGCTTTCTTT. Translating gives CASSAVSWYTEAFF.

The V call is TRBV21-1, the J call TRBJ2-1; the table's D call, TRBD1, was not checked against the DNA. TRBV21-1 is a pseudogene. The CDR3 is 16 residues long. CDR3 in DNA: TGTGCCAGCACCGAAGGTGGGACAGCCATTTGCGGTGAGCAGTTCTTC. Translating gives CASTEGGTAICGEQFF.

This clone was seen only once. This chain joins TRBV5-1 and TRBJ2-3, with 7 bases aligning to TRBD1. The CDR3 is 16 residues long. V dropped 5 bases and J dropped 2; count of bases not matched to a gene: 11. The V gene's germline CDR1 is SGHRS and CDR2 YFSETQ. CDR3 coding DNA: TGCGCCAGCAGTCCACCCCGGGACAGTAACACAGATACGCAGTATTTT. This encodes CASSPPRDSNTDTQYF.

The J gene is TRBJ2-7, the V gene TRBV5-4, with TRBD1 as a possible D gene (7 bases). The CDR3 covers 14 residues. Between the trimmed V and J ends, which lost 4 bases and 3 bases, there was a span of 14 bases. The germline CDR1 and CDR2 sequences are SGHNT and YYREEE (reference sequence). The DNA of the CDR3 is TGTGCCAGCAGCCCGGAGGGGGCGTTCTACGAGCAGTACTTC. It specifies CASSPEGAFYEQYF.

This chain connects TRBV5-4 to TRBJ2-3; D call uncertain. Trimming removed 4 bases at V and 0 bases at J, with 9 bases between. Germline values: CDR1 SGHNT, CDR2 YYREEE (reference sequence). CDR3 length: 14 amino acids. The CDR3 coding sequence is TGTGCCAGCAGCCCTAGTGGGAGCACAGATACGCAGTATTTT. This gives the protein CASSPSGSTDTQYF.

V and J are TRBV7-9 and TRBJ2-1; D could derive from TRBD1 or TRBD2 (10 bases each). This CDR3 contains 19 residues. V was shortened by 5 bases and J by 8 bases, with 31 bases between the two germline ends. Germline V lookup: CDR1 SEHNR, CDR2 FQNEAQ (reference sequence). The CDR3 sequence: CASSLGQGVLAGVADEQFF. In DNA, the CDR3 is TGTGCCAGCAGCCTCGGACAGGGGGTCCTAGCGGGAGTCGCGGATGAGCAGTTCTTC.

The chain couples TRBV19 to TRBJ1-5, with D possibly matching TRBD1 (6 bases). CDR1 LNHDA and CDR2 SQIVND come from the germline V gene (reference sequence). This CDR3 comprises 18 residues. The V end lost 5 bases, the J end lost 0 bases, and 20 bases lay between the germline ends. The CDR3 region is CASSVPGPDRYSNQPQHF. The CDR3 DNA follows: TGTGCCAGTAGTGTTCCGGGACCGGACAGATATAGCAATCAGCCCCAGCATTTT.

The V gene is TRBV11-1, the J gene TRBJ2-7, with 10 positions matching TRBD1. Losses at the gene ends were 3 bases for V and 5 bases for J; bases not matched to a gene: 7. There are 15 residues in the CDR3. Germline V lookup: CDR1 SGHAT, CDR2 FQDESV (reference sequence). This CDR3 reads CASSLEPGQGHEQYF. CDR3 DNA sequence: TGTGCCAGCAGCTTGGAGCCGGGACAGGGGCACGAGCAGTACTTC.

This chain connects TRBV4-1 to TRBJ1-1; D is ambiguous. The V and J ends lost 0 bases and 7 bases respectively, with 12 bases between them. Per germline, CDR1 MGHRA and CDR2 YSYEKL. This CDR3 is 14 amino acids long. The CDR3 nucleotides read TGCGCCAGCAGCCAAGAAGTCCGAGGTTATGAAGCTTTCTTT. Translation gives CASSQEVRGYEAFF.

The rearrangement links TRBV5-6 to TRBJ1-2, with D tentatively TRBD1 (5 bases). Germline V gene sequence: CDR1 SGHDT, CDR2 YYEEEE. V was trimmed by 4 bases and J by 7 bases, leaving 17 bases between them. The CDR3 has 14 amino acids. The CDR3 nucleotides read TGTGCCAGCAGCCTACCCGGGGGGGTAGGTGGCTACACCTTC. This gives the protein CASSLPGGVGGYTF.

This clone turned up a few times. This chain uses TRBV27 with TRBJ2-7, with TRBD2 matching over 11 bases. V dropped 5 bases and J dropped 6; count of bases not matched to a gene: 9. CDR1 MNHEY and CDR2 SMNVEV come from the germline V gene (reference sequence). The CDR3 extends over 15 amino acids. The CDR3 DNA follows: TGTGCCAGCAGTGGAATACTAGCGGGAGCGATCGAGCAGTACTTC. Protein product: CASSGILAGAIEQYF.

The rearrangement joins TRBV5-1 to TRBJ2-1; no clear D gene. This CDR3 contains 15 residues. CDR1 is SGHRS and CDR2 is YFSETQ in the germline V gene. V was pared by 3 bases and J by 0 bases, with 10 bases between. The CDR3 nucleotides are TGCGCCAGCAGCTCCGGCTCAGGCTCCTACAATGAGCAGTTCTTC. It is translated as CASSSGSGSYNEQFF.

The chain has TRBV30 and TRBJ1-6; D not certain. The germline gives CDR1 GTSNPN, CDR2 SVGIG (reference sequence). V was shortened by 3 bases and J by 0 bases, with 6 bases between the two germline ends. The CDR3 extends over 14 amino acids. The CDR3 here is CAWRLSSYNSPLHF. CDR3 bases: TGTGCCTGGAGGCTGAGCTCCTATAATTCACCCCTCCACTTT.

The rearrangement joins TRBV18 to TRBJ2-3, with D uncertain. The CDR3 is 18 residues long. The germline V gene encodes CDR1 KGHSH and CDR2 LQKENI. Deletions cut 4 bases from V and 2 bases from J, with 22 bases between. The CDR3 loop is CASSRSGTGASITDTQYF. The CDR3 nucleotides are TGTGCCAGCTCACGCTCAGGAACCGGCGCGAGTATCACAGATACGCAGTATTTT.

The CDR3: CAWSILLNEQFF. CDR3 nucleotides: TGTGCCTGGAGTATCCTCCTCAATGAGCAGTTCTTC. The rearrangement uses TRBV30 and TRBJ2-1; no clear D gene. Germline lookup yields CDR1 GTSNPN and CDR2 SVGIG (reference sequence). V was trimmed by 2 bases and J by 6 bases, leaving 8 bases between them. CDR3 size: 12 residues.

The chain has TRBV28 and TRBJ1-5, with a tentative D call TRBD1 (5 bases). The CDR3 has 12 amino acids. V lost 5 bases and J 7 bases, leaving 9 bases between the germline ends. CDR1 and CDR2 (germline): MDHEN, SYDVKM. The chain's CDR3 is CASSLGGQPQHF. The CDR3 DNA follows: TGTGCCAGCAGTCTCGGGGGGCAGCCCCAGCATTTT.

The chain has TRBV7-9 and TRBJ2-7, with 9 bases lining up with TRBD2. The CDR3 consists of 14 residues. Trimming at V came to 5 bases and at J to 3 bases, leaving 5 bases not matched to a gene. Germline CDR1 is SEHNR and CDR2 is FQNEAQ (reference sequence). CDR3 bases: TGTGCCAGCAGCCTTAGCGGGAGCATCTACGAGCAGTACTTC. This sequence encodes CASSLSGSIYEQYF.

The gene calls are TRBV7-9 and TRBJ2-7, with TRBD2 as a possible D gene (5 bases). Between the trimmed V and J ends, which lost 5 bases and 3 bases, there was a span of 5 bases. Germline V gene lookup returns CDR1 SEHNR and CDR2 FQNEAQ (reference sequence). The CDR3 sequence is 11 residues long. CDR3 nucleotide sequence: TGTGCCAGCAGCCGGGGCTACGAGCAGTACTTC. It specifies CASSRGYEQYF.

V and J are TRBV10-2 and TRBJ2-7; weak D call: TRBD2 (6 bases). The V gene's germline CDR1 is WSHSY and CDR2 SAAADI. The CDR3 is made up of 15 amino acids. Trimming took 3 bases from V and 0 from J, leaving 12 bases between them. CDR3 protein: CASSESAGSSYEQYF. CDR3 in DNA: TGCGCCAGCAGTGAATCGGCGGGGAGCTCCTACGAGCAGTACTTC.

DNA for the CDR3: TGCAGCGTTGAGGGCAGGGGGGTATTAGATGGCTACACCTTC. Amino acids: CSVEGRGVLDGYTF. This chain connects TRBV29-1 to TRBJ1-2, with 7 bases identical to TRBD1. The V gene's germline CDR1 is SQVTM and CDR2 ANQGSEA. V gave up 3 bases and J gave up 6 bases; unmatched junction bases: 10. The CDR3 is made up of 14 amino acids.

The chain links TRBV4-2 to TRBJ2-5; 14 bases match TRBD2. The CDR3 is 15 residues long. J was trimmed by 4 bases and V by 3 bases; bases with no gene match: 1. Per the germline V gene, CDR1 is LGHNA and CDR2 is YNFKEQ. The CDR3: CASSQTSGRGETQYF. The DNA for the CDR3 is TGTGCCAGCAGCCAGACTAGCGGGAGGGGAGAGACCCAGTACTTC.